What follows is one T cell receptor (beta chain) and its context. The antigen is unknown. The data stem from a study of cytomegalovirus exposure and HLA in healthy donors. Study-wide points: Within the data, a cluster of highly shared sequence variants was likely a sequencing artifact.

The V gene end was trimmed by 5 bases and the J gene end by 0 bases; junction bases not matched to a gene: 4. CDR3 size: 15 residues. Germline CDR1 and CDR2: MDHEN and SYDVKM. Use of 60 Vbeta and 13 Jbeta primers characterized the PCR. The assay was immunoSEQ multiplex PCR, and TCRdb's table has in-frame clones only and misses some. The sample yields around 100,000 clones, about 62% seen once. The chain employs TRBV28 and TRBJ1-5, with 7 bases aligning to TRBD1. The sequencing input was PBMCs. This clonotype was sampled from a human donor in good health. For the CDR3, the DNA is TGTGCCAGCAGTACCGGGACAGCTAGCAATCAGCCCCAGCATTTT. Translation gives CASSTGTASNQPQHF.